The next 5 T cell receptor beta chains were all read from a single sample in a study of human T cells and chemical hapten exposure. Described time point: healthy volunteer bleed at 2 weeks. The starting material, unfractionated whole blood, was used for total RNA extraction. One entry per CDR3 protein results from TCRdb running MiXCR on the RACE reads. The table lists 43,000 or so distinct CDR3 sequences, 3.5% to 4.5% of them singletons. Sequenced: whole blood. The receptors derive from a female donor in good health. Some clones in this sample may be carry-over from other donors' samples.

This clonotype has at least ten counts. The rearrangement uses TRBV28 and TRBJ2-3; no definite D call. V dropped 3 bases and J dropped 2 bases, with 6 bases sitting between them. CDR1 and CDR2 (germline): MDHEN, SYDVKM. There are 13 residues in the CDR3. The CDR3 protein is CASSFRFTDTQYF. CDR3 bases: TGTGCCAGCAGTTTCCGGTTCACAGATACGCAGTATTTT.

This clonotype has just a few counts. The gene calls are TRBV7-2 and TRBJ2-1, with no clear D. V gave up 5 bases and J gave up 0 bases, with 11 bases separating them. This CDR3 region has 15 residues. The germline V gene encodes CDR1 SGHTA and CDR2 FQGNSA. The CDR3 sequence is CASSPRAPSYNEQFF. CDR3 sequence (DNA): TGTGCCAGCAGCCCCCGGGCCCCCTCCTACAATGAGCAGTTCTTC.

V is TRBV29-1 and J is TRBJ1-1, with D unclear. The germline V gene encodes CDR1 SQVTM and CDR2 ANQGSEA. The CDR3 covers 15 residues. The germline V and J ends were trimmed by 4 bases and 8 bases, with 23 bases remaining between them. DNA of the CDR3: TGCAGCGTTGGGCCTGGAGACGGAAATACCGACGAAGCTTTCTTT. This codes for CSVGPGDGNTDEAFF.

This clonotype occurred many times. The CDR3 DNA sequence: TGTGCCAGCAGCTTGCGGGGGGAACGATACAATGAGCAGTTCTTC. Amino acids: CASSLRGERYNEQFF. V is TRBV7-6 and J is TRBJ2-1, with TRBD2 matching over 8 bases. V gave up 3 bases and J gave up 4 bases; unmatched junction bases: 5. This CDR3 is built from 15 residues. Germline CDR1 is SGHVS and CDR2 is FNYEAQ.

Notes on this clonotype: A much larger clone differs by one base, so this may be a read error. This chain uses TRBV5-4 with TRBJ2-3, with a possible D match to TRBD2 (5 bases). The V end was cut by 1 base, the J end by 5 bases, with 11 bases between. CDR1 and CDR2 from the germline V gene are SGHNT and YYREEE (reference sequence). This CDR3 contains 14 residues. CDR3 coding DNA: TGTGCCAGCAGCTTGCTTAGCGACGGAGATACGCAGTATTTT. Protein product: CASSLLSDGDTQYF.